The 13 T cell receptor beta chains below were found in one sample sequenced in a study of response to subunit inactivated influenza vaccine. TCRdb independently ran MiXCR on the RT-PCR reads; one entry per CDR3 protein. The sample has over 150,000 distinct CDR3 sequences, 9.5% to 13% seen once. The sequences come from non-naive T cells sorted from PBMCs, collected roughly 45 days after vaccination. All receptors derive from a man aged 45-60 years who received an inactivated influenza vaccine.

This clonotype was picked up a small number of times. The J gene is TRBJ2-2, the V gene TRBV19, with 8 bases aligning to TRBD1. V was pared by 5 bases and J by 7 bases, with 6 bases of the junction left unmatched. The CDR3 length is 14 residues. CDR1 LNHDA and CDR2 SQIVND come from the germline V gene (reference sequence). The chain's CDR3 is CASSPGQAVGELFF. CDR3 nucleotides: TGTGCCAGTAGTCCGGGACAGGCCGTCGGGGAGCTGTTTTTT.

This clonotype was counted between two and nine times. This chain uses TRBV18 with TRBJ2-7; weak D call: TRBD1 (6 bases). V dropped 6 bases and J dropped 3 bases, with 12 bases sitting between them. The CDR3 is made up of 13 amino acids. Germline CDR1 and CDR2: KGHSH and LQKENI. The CDR3 here is CASSAGTSYEQYF. The CDR3 DNA sequence: TGTGCCAGCTCGGCCGGGACAAGCTACGAGCAGTACTTC.

The chain recombines TRBV7-8 with TRBJ1-4; D unresolved. V shed 5 bases and J shed 8 bases, with 15 bases lying between them. This CDR3 comprises 14 residues. CDR1 is SGHVS and CDR2 is FQNEAQ in the germline V gene. This CDR3 is CASSNSAQGEKLFF. Written as DNA, the CDR3 is TGTGCCAGCAGCAATTCAGCCCAAGGGGAAAAACTGTTTTTT.

The V and J genes are TRBV29-1 and TRBJ1-2; 7 positions agree with TRBD1. The CDR3 totals 12 residues. The germline V gene encodes CDR1 SQVTM and CDR2 ANQGSEA. With 6 bases clipped from V and 0 bases from J, the junction kept 1 base outside the gene matches. CDR3 DNA sequence: TGCAGCGTGACAGGGACTAACTATGGCTACACCTTC. It translates to CSVTGTNYGYTF.

The rearrangement uses TRBV2 and TRBJ2-3; no clear D. The CDR3 consists of 15 residues. The ends were cut back, 6 bases at V and 0 bases at J, with 13 bases in the middle. The germline gives CDR1 SNHLY, CDR2 FYNNEI. CDR3: CASSVMVVSTDTQYF. As DNA, the CDR3 is TGTGCCAGCAGCGTCATGGTGGTTAGCACAGATACGCAGTATTTT.

This clonotype was seen more than once but under ten times. V and J are TRBV29-1 and TRBJ1-1; no clear D gene. There are 13 residues in the CDR3. The germline gives CDR1 SQVTM, CDR2 ANQGSEA. The V end lost 4 bases, the J end lost 0 bases, and 9 bases lay between the germline ends. The CDR3 reads CSVGPVVNTEAFF. CDR3 coding DNA: TGCAGCGTTGGCCCCGTCGTGAACACTGAAGCTTTCTTT.

The V and J genes are TRBV12-3 or TRBV12-4 and TRBJ2-7; 9 nucleotides match TRBD1. This CDR3 region has 16 residues. Trimming cost V 6 bases and J 3 bases; bases outside gene matches: 12. The CDR3 region has the DNA TGTGCCAGCAGGCCCACCCCGGGACAGGGACGCTACGAGCAGTACTTC. Residues: CASRPTPGQGRYEQYF.

This clonotype was seen many times. The chain couples TRBV29-1 to TRBJ2-7; D gene unclear. Germline values: CDR1 SQVTM, CDR2 ANQGSEA. V shed 4 bases and J shed 0 bases, with 10 bases lying between them. CDR3 length: 13 residues. The CDR3 DNA reads as TGCAGCGTTGTGACGGATGGCTCCTACGAGCAGTACTTC. It yields the protein CSVVTDGSYEQYF.

There are many counts of this clonotype. The rearrangement joins TRBV7-2 to TRBJ1-2; the D gene is possibly TRBD1 (5 bases). The CDR3 has 17 amino acids. Germline V gives CDR1 SGHTA, CDR2 FQGNSA. V lost 2 bases to trimming and J lost 0 bases, with 16 bases between them. This chain's CDR3 is CASSLQAGLSANYGYTF. The CDR3 region has the DNA TGTGCCAGCAGCTTACAGGCAGGGTTGTCAGCTAACTATGGCTACACCTTC.

The rearrangement uses TRBV5-4 and TRBJ2-3; D is undetermined. The CDR3 contains 15 residues. Germline assignment: CDR1 SGHNT and CDR2 YYREEE (reference sequence). V shed 0 bases and J shed 5 bases, with 13 bases lying between them. The CDR3 spells CASSLAARVGDTQYF. The CDR3, as DNA: TGTGCCAGCAGCTTGGCCGCAAGGGTTGGAGATACGCAGTATTTT.

This sequence joins TRBV21-1 and TRBJ1-3; no DNA check was done on the table's D call, TRBD1. TRBV21-1 is a known pseudogene. This CDR3 is 18 amino acids long. CDR3 bases: TGTGCCAGCAGCAATCACCCGGGACAGGGTCTTCTCCGAAACACCATATATTTT. Protein product: CASSNHPGQGLLRNTIYF.

The table lists this clonotype with many counts. The V gene is TRBV5-1, the J gene TRBJ2-4; 8 bases match TRBD1. Unmatched junction bases numbered 12, after V lost 4 bases and J lost 0 bases. The CDR3 contains 18 residues. CDR1 is SGHRS and CDR2 is YFSETQ in the germline V gene. The DNA for the CDR3 is TGCGCCAGCAGCCAAACAGGGGGTGCCCTCTTAGCCAAAAACATTCAGTACTTC. Protein: CASSQTGGALLAKNIQYF.

This clonotype was seen more than once but under ten times. The chain uses TRBV12-3 or TRBV12-4 and TRBJ2-3, with D possibly TRBD2 on 5 matching bases. The CDR3 is 15 amino acids. V lost 3 bases to trimming and J lost 2 bases, with 12 bases between them. CDR3 sequence (DNA): TGTGCCAGCAGTTTTGGGTTAGCGACCACAGATACGCAGTATTTT. This codes for CASSFGLATTDTQYF.